This passage covers 32 T cell receptor beta chains from one sample sequenced in a study of T cell repertoires in cytomegalovirus infection. TCRdb called the reads again in MiXCR, with one record for every CDR3 protein. This repertoire shows around 130,000 distinct CDR3 sequences, 7% to 9.5% found once; its top ten account for roughly a tenth. The sequencing input was PBMCs. The origin of the receptors is a human donor in good health (CMV status not recorded). Some clones in this sample may be carry-over from other donors' samples.

Here the CDR3 DNA reads TGTGCCAGCAGCCAAGAACGGTCTAGCGGCGGGGAGCTGTTTTTT. It encodes CASSQERSSGGELFF. The rearrangement uses TRBV4-2 and TRBJ2-2; 7 bases are shared with TRBD2. CDR3 size: 15 residues. The V gene end was trimmed by 0 bases and the J gene end by 7 bases; junction bases not matched to a gene: 5. Germline lookup yields CDR1 LGHNA and CDR2 YNFKEQ.

This clonotype was counted only a few times. The V call is TRBV2, the J call TRBJ2-1; D not certain. Trimming stripped 0 bases from V and 3 bases from J, with 9 bases between. Germline lookup yields CDR1 SNHLY and CDR2 FYNNEI. The CDR3 sequence is 15 residues long. The CDR3, as DNA: TGTGCCAGCAGTGAAGCGCCTCAGTTCTACAATGAGCAGTTCTTC. Translation: CASSEAPQFYNEQFF.

In this sample, this clonotype turned up many times. This rearrangement joins TRBV28 to TRBJ2-6; D not resolved. CDR3 length equals 15 residues. Germline assignment: CDR1 MDHEN and CDR2 SYDVKM. The germline V and J ends were trimmed by 3 bases and 4 bases, with 10 bases remaining between them. DNA of the CDR3: TGTGCCAGCAGTTTCTCAGGCCTGGGGGCCAACGTCCTGACTTTC. Its translation is CASSFSGLGANVLTF.

This clonotype appeared many times. This chain connects TRBV7-8 to TRBJ1-1; D remains ambiguous. V was shortened by 6 bases and J by 0 bases, with 11 bases between the two germline ends. CDR1 and CDR2 (germline): SGHVS, FQNEAQ. The CDR3 extends over 14 amino acids. CDR3: CASSPTELNTEAFF. The CDR3 coding sequence is TGTGCCAGCAGTCCCACAGAGCTGAACACTGAAGCTTTCTTT.

There are many counts of this clonotype. The CDR3 DNA is TGCGCCAGCAGCCGGACTAGCGTTGGCTACGAGCAGTACTTC. Translation gives CASSRTSVGYEQYF. V and J are TRBV5-1 and TRBJ2-7; 9 bases are a match to TRBD2. Germline trimming cut 4 bases from V and 3 bases from J; bases unmatched to any gene: 5. Germline CDR1 SGHRS, CDR2 YFSETQ. CDR3 size: 14 residues.

A word on this clonotype: Mismatch with germline at one junction end may stem from a read error. The V call is TRBV7-3, the J call TRBJ1-2; TRBD1 matches at 7 bases. CDR3 length equals 16 residues. Germline V gene sequence: CDR1 SGHTA, CDR2 FQGTGA. CDR3 nucleotides: TGTGCCAGGAGCTTGAGACCGGACAGGCCCGACTATGTCTACACCTTC. Encoded protein: CARSLRPDRPDYVYTF.

This chain links TRBV18 with TRBJ1-1; tentatively, D is TRBD1 (6 bases). Germline V gene data show CDR1 as KGHSH and CDR2 as LQKENI. CDR3 length equals 15 residues. V was cut by 6 bases and J by 1 base, with 15 bases left in between. The CDR3 protein is CASSRGGQENTEAFF. Written as DNA, the CDR3 is TGTGCCAGCTCCAGAGGGGGACAAGAGAACACTGAAGCTTTCTTT.

This clonotype showed up many times. This chain connects TRBV7-2 to TRBJ2-2; TRBD2 is a possible D gene (6 bases). Germline CDR1 is SGHTA and CDR2 is FQGNSA. This CDR3 is 14 amino acids long. V shed 3 bases and J shed 3 bases, with 8 bases lying between them. Written as DNA, the CDR3 is TGTGCCAGCAGCTTTAGCGGCTACACCGGGGAGCTGTTTTTT. Amino acids: CASSFSGYTGELFF.

This clonotype has a count of ten or more. The CDR3 nucleotides are TGTGCCAGCAGTTTACTACAGGGGGCTGACACTGAAGCTTTCTTT. Its protein product is CASSLLQGADTEAFF. The chain couples TRBV28 to TRBJ1-1; 9 nucleotides agree with TRBD1. After removal of 2 bases from V and 3 bases from J, the junction contained 4 bases not matched to a gene. This CDR3 has 15 amino acids. Looked up from germline, CDR1 is MDHEN and CDR2 is SYDVKM.

This clonotype was counted at least ten times. The chain employs TRBV11-3 and TRBJ2-3, with 14 bases matching TRBD2. Germline CDR1 and CDR2: SGHNT and YENEEA. This CDR3 comprises 18 residues. With V trimmed by 5 bases and J by 1 base, 8 bases remained unmatched. The CDR3 DNA reads as TGTGCCAGCAGCCCACGACTAGCGGGGGGGCTTGGCACAGATACGCAGTATTTT. Its protein product is CASSPRLAGGLGTDTQYF.

This clonotype was seen many times. The chain employs TRBV7-6 and TRBJ1-1; D call uncertain. CDR1 is SGHVS, CDR2 FNYEAQ, per germline. The V end was cut by 1 base, the J end by 1 base, with 4 bases between. The CDR3 loop spans 13 amino acids. The CDR3 reads CASSLERNTEAFF. The CDR3 DNA follows: TGTGCCAGCAGCTTAGAGAGGAACACTGAAGCTTTCTTT.

This sequence joins TRBV20-1 and TRBJ2-1; D call uncertain. CDR1 and CDR2 from the germline V gene are DFQATT and SNEGSKA (reference sequence). V was pared by 6 bases and J by 9 bases, with 21 bases between. This CDR3 contains 14 residues. The CDR3 DNA sequence: TGCAGTGCCCGACACCTCAGCGTGACGGGTGAGCAGTTCTTC. Translation: CSARHLSVTGEQFF.

In its sample, this clonotype was seen many times. This chain connects TRBV7-2 to TRBJ2-1; 11 nucleotides match TRBD1. Germline assignment: CDR1 SGHTA and CDR2 FQGNSA. Losses at the gene ends were 5 bases for V and 3 bases for J; bases not matched to a gene: 6. The CDR3 runs to 16 residues. The CDR3 coding sequence is TGTGCCAGCAGCACGGACAGGGGGCTTGTCTACAATGAGCAGTTCTTC. It codes for CASSTDRGLVYNEQFF.

This chain uses TRBV20-1 with TRBJ1-1, with 11 nucleotides matching TRBD1. This CDR3 region has 11 residues. From germline, CDR1 is DFQATT and CDR2 SNEGSKA (reference sequence). CDR3 protein: CGGQGDTEAFF. In nucleotides, the CDR3 is TGCGGGGGACAGGGGGACACTGAAGCTTTCTTT.

At least ten counts were recorded for this clonotype. This chain connects TRBV12-3 or TRBV12-4 to TRBJ1-5; the D is unclear. This CDR3 is built from 14 residues. Trimming left V 6 bases short and J 7 bases short, with 16 bases between. CDR3 DNA: TGTGCCAGCAGCCTGGACTTAGTCCAACAGCCCCAGCATTTT. This encodes CASSLDLVQQPQHF.

Many counts were recorded for this clonotype. This chain uses TRBV11-2 with TRBJ2-1; TRBD2 agrees at 8 bases. The CDR3 is 12 amino acids. Per the germline V gene, CDR1 is SGHAT and CDR2 is FQNNGV. Trimming cost V 5 bases and J 9 bases; bases outside gene matches: 3. The chain's CDR3 is CASSPLAGEQFF. For the CDR3, the DNA is TGTGCCAGCAGCCCTCTAGCGGGTGAGCAGTTCTTC.

Comments on this clonotype: A much larger clone differs from this one at a single base, so this may be a read error. This chain links TRBV18 with TRBJ1-5, with D maybe TRBD1 (5 bases). The germline V gene encodes CDR1 KGHSH and CDR2 LQKENI. Between the trimmed V and J ends, which lost 4 bases and 2 bases, there was a span of 18 bases. CDR3 length: 17 amino acids. The CDR3 reads CASSLRDSIKGNQPQHF. CDR3 bases: TGTGCCAGCTCACTCCGCGACAGTATTAAGGGCAATCAGCCCCAGCATTTT.

This clonotype was seen repeatedly, ten times or more. This sequence joins TRBV2 and TRBJ1-1, with TRBD1 matching over 7 bases. V shed 7 bases and J 5 bases; nucleotides not matched to a gene: 7. The germline V gene has CDR1 SNHLY and CDR2 FYNNEI. The CDR3 runs 13 residues. CDR3 nucleotides: TGTGCCAGCAATATGTTACAGGGGACTGAAGCTTTCTTT. Translated, it gives CASNMLQGTEAFF.

The V and J genes are TRBV12-3 or TRBV12-4 and TRBJ1-2, with TRBD1 identical over 7 bases. The CDR3 contains 14 residues. Germline trimming cut 6 bases from V and 4 bases from J; bases unmatched to any gene: 8. CDR3: CASRELTGTYGYTF. The CDR3 DNA is TGTGCCAGCAGAGAATTGACAGGGACCTATGGCTACACCTTC.

This clonotype was observed at least ten times. The chain recombines TRBV20-1 with TRBJ2-3, with a tentative D call TRBD2 (6 bases). Per the germline V gene, CDR1 is DFQATT and CDR2 is SNEGSKA (reference sequence). V was pared by 6 bases and J by 0 bases, with 13 bases between. This CDR3 contains 14 residues. As DNA, the CDR3 is TGCAGTGCCGACGGGAGAGTTAGCACAGATACGCAGTATTTT. Amino acid sequence: CSADGRVSTDTQYF.

The chain recombines TRBV12-3 or TRBV12-4 with TRBJ1-1; TRBD1 matches at 9 bases. V lost 5 bases and J lost 2; bases outside the gene matches: 6. This CDR3 is 15 amino acids long. The CDR3 region is CASSTQGAANTEAFF. The CDR3 coding sequence is TGTGCCAGCAGTACACAGGGGGCGGCTAACACTGAAGCTTTCTTT.

A few counts support this clonotype. This chain joins TRBV29-1 and TRBJ2-7; tentative D call: TRBD2 (6 bases). The ends were cut back, 3 bases at V and 4 bases at J, with 16 bases in the middle. Germline V gives CDR1 SQVTM, CDR2 ANQGSEA. The CDR3 loop spans 14 amino acids. The DNA for the CDR3 is TGCAGCGTTGAGGTGCCGGGGGACCTGTACGAGCAGTACTTC. It translates to CSVEVPGDLYEQYF.

This sequence joins TRBV14 and TRBJ1-1; 10 bases are shared with TRBD1. Germline loops: CDR1 SGHDN, CDR2 FVKESK. The CDR3 extends over 14 amino acids. The trim removed 6 bases at V and 5 bases at J, leaving 6 bases unmatched. The CDR3 bases are TGTGCCAGCAGTTCGGGACAGGGGTTTACTGAAGCTTTCTTT. The encoded protein is CASSSGQGFTEAFF. Full variable domain (missing parts from reference TRBV14 and TRBJ1-1): EAGVTQFPSHSVIEKGQTVTLRCDPISGHDNLYWYRRVMGKEIKFLLHFVKESKQDESGMPNNRFLAERTGGTYSTLKVQPAELEDSGVYFCASSSGQGFTEAFFGQGTRLTVV.

This clonotype was recorded at least ten times. CDR3: CASSLAPGFLGPNTGELFF. CDR3 coding DNA: TGTGCCAGCAGTTTAGCCCCTGGGTTTTTAGGTCCGAACACCGGGGAGCTGTTTTTT. The genes are TRBV28 and TRBJ2-2; no reliable D call. Germline V gene lookup returns CDR1 MDHEN and CDR2 SYDVKM. Trimming stripped 2 bases from V and 0 bases from J, with 19 bases between. The CDR3 sequence is 19 residues long.

The V and J genes are TRBV12-3 or TRBV12-4 and TRBJ2-7; D is ambiguous. The CDR3 sequence is 14 residues long. V was cut by 5 bases and J by 0 bases, with 11 bases left in between. The CDR3 DNA reads TGTGCCAGCAGTGCCGGACCGATCTCCTACGAGCAGTACTTC. Its protein product is CASSAGPISYEQYF.

This clonotype has a handful of counts. The chain carries TRBV20-1 and TRBJ1-1; D unresolved. The CDR3 length is 14 residues. Germline CDR1 is DFQATT and CDR2 is SNEGSKA (reference sequence). Trimming took 2 bases from V and 0 from J, leaving 10 bases between them. The CDR3 sequence is CSARKGHLNTEAFF. CDR3 DNA: TGCAGTGCTAGAAAGGGCCATCTGAACACTGAAGCTTTCTTT.

In its sample, this clonotype was seen many times. The J gene is TRBJ2-7, the V gene TRBV6-5, with TRBD1 matching over 8 bases. The germline CDR1 and CDR2 sequences are MNHEY and SVGAGI. Trimming removed 4 bases from V and 1 base from J; junction bases left unmatched: 3. The CDR3 has 14 residues. Here the CDR3 DNA reads TGTGCCAGCAGTTCCGGGACAGGTTCCTACGAGCAGTACTTC. Amino acids: CASSSGTGSYEQYF.

In this sample, this clonotype turned up many times. The V call is TRBV11-2, the J call TRBJ1-1; D possibly corresponds to TRBD1 (5 bases). This CDR3 is 12 amino acids long. Germline V gives CDR1 SGHAT, CDR2 FQNNGV. Trimming stripped 8 bases from V and 11 bases from J, with 18 bases between. CDR3 amino acids: CASEDGDFTAFF. For the CDR3, the DNA is TGTGCCAGCGAGGATGGGGACTTCACCGCTTTCTTT.

The CDR3 reads CASSEGQGFAYEQYF. For the CDR3, the DNA is TGTGCCAGCAGTGAAGGACAGGGTTTCGCCTACGAGCAGTACTTC. V is TRBV2 and J is TRBJ2-7; 7 nucleotides match TRBD1. The CDR3 has 15 amino acids. Germline V gives CDR1 SNHLY, CDR2 FYNNEI. V trimming: 1 base; J trimming: 2 bases; junction bases outside the gene matches: 5.

This clonotype was recorded a few times. The chain's CDR3 is CASGGTGLYEQYF. The CDR3 bases are TGTGCCAGCGGGGGGACAGGGCTCTACGAGCAGTACTTC. This chain links TRBV12-3 or TRBV12-4 with TRBJ2-7, with 9 bases lining up with TRBD1. This CDR3 region has 13 residues. Trimming removed 8 bases from V and 3 bases from J; junction bases left unmatched: 5.

This clonotype was seen at least ten times. The CDR3, as DNA: TGTGCCAGCAGCCCGGTTGGGTTTCCCTACAATGAGCAGTTCTTC. The encoded protein is CASSPVGFPYNEQFF. The rearrangement joins TRBV7-8 to TRBJ2-1, with D hard to call. V lost 5 bases to trimming and J lost 2 bases, with 13 bases between them. There are 15 residues in the CDR3. In germline, CDR1 is SGHVS, CDR2 FQNEAQ.

This clonotype was observed at least ten times. V usage is TRBV7-8 and J usage is TRBJ2-1; D gene unclear. This CDR3 region has 14 residues. Trimming took 2 bases from V and 7 from J, leaving 12 bases between them. Germline CDR1 SGHVS, CDR2 FQNEAQ. CDR3 loop: CASSLRFMRNEQFF. CDR3 in DNA: TGTGCCAGCAGCTTACGTTTTATGAGGAATGAGCAGTTCTTC.